The 32 T cell receptor beta chains reported below all come from one sample, sequenced in a study of T cells in Graves' hyperthyroidism and ophthalmopathy. There were TCR beta CDR3 regions amplified from RNA transcripts. Carried out on the TCR CDR3, a first-round RT-PCR used the HTBI primer set. TCRdb ran MiXCR on the multiplex PCR reads and lists one entry per CDR3 protein. The table shows 360,000 or so distinct CDR3 sequences, with 13% to 15% occurring only once. Material for sequencing was blood. These receptors were collected from a woman aged 60-75 years with Graves' ophthalmopathy.

This clonotype occurred a few times. The J gene is TRBJ2-1, the V gene TRBV10-3; D is unresolved. The ends were cut back, 3 bases at V and 8 bases at J, with 5 bases in the middle. Looked up from germline, CDR1 is ENHRY and CDR2 is SYGVKD. There are 11 residues in the CDR3. The CDR3 DNA sequence: TGTGCCATCAGTGATGGAGATGAGCAGTTCTTC. Translation gives CAISDGDEQFF.

This clonotype was found many times. The chain couples TRBV28 to TRBJ2-1; 13 nucleotides align to TRBD2. The V and J ends lost 4 bases and 0 bases, in that order; junction bases with no gene match: 9. The V gene's germline CDR1 is MDHEN and CDR2 SYDVKM. This CDR3 contains 19 residues. CDR3 nucleotide sequence: TGTGCCAGCAGTTCCCCAGGACTAGCGGGGGTCAGCTCCTACAATGAGCAGTTCTTC. Translation gives CASSSPGLAGVSSYNEQFF. Drawing the rest from reference TRBV28 and TRBJ2-1, the complete variable domain is DVKVTQSSRYLVKRTGEKVFLECVQDMDHENMFWYRQDPGLGLRLIYFSYDVKMKEKGDIPEGYSVSREKKERFSLILESASTNQTSMYLCASSSPGLAGVSSYNEQFFGPGTRLTVL.

This clonotype was counted many times. The chain employs TRBV7-2 and TRBJ2-1; 8 bases line up with TRBD1. Unmatched junction bases numbered 7, after V lost 5 bases and J lost 4 bases. The CDR3 consists of 15 residues. Germline CDR1 and CDR2: SGHTA and FQGNSA. CDR3 in DNA: TGTGCCAGCAGCCCCGACAGGGGATCTTACAATGAGCAGTTCTTC. Translated, it gives CASSPDRGSYNEQFF.

V and J are TRBV5-1 and TRBJ2-7; tentative D call: TRBD2 (7 bases). Germline V gene lookup returns CDR1 SGHRS and CDR2 YFSETQ. This CDR3 has 16 amino acids. Trimming removed 2 bases from V and 5 bases from J, with 20 bases in between. The CDR3 is CASSFETTGLVDEQYF. The CDR3 DNA reads as TGCGCCAGCAGCTTCGAGACGACAGGACTAGTGGACGAGCAGTACTTC.

This clonotype was found many times. The CDR3 loop reads CSASRTVYNEQFF. The CDR3 DNA sequence: TGCAGTGCTAGTAGAACGGTGTACAATGAGCAGTTCTTC. V is TRBV20-1 and J is TRBJ2-1; D remains unclear. The CDR3 runs to 13 residues. With 3 bases removed from V and 4 bases from J, the gap between germline ends came to 10 bases. Germline CDR1 DFQATT, CDR2 SNEGSKA (reference sequence).

This clonotype has more than one count but fewer than ten. The genes are TRBV28 and TRBJ1-5; D perhaps matches TRBD1 (5 bases). The germline V and J ends were trimmed by 5 bases and 2 bases, with 13 bases remaining between them. Per germline, CDR1 MDHEN and CDR2 SYDVKM. The CDR3 loop spans 15 amino acids. The CDR3 reads CASSPALGGNQPQHF. CDR3 in DNA: TGTGCCAGCAGTCCCGCCTTGGGGGGCAATCAGCCCCAGCATTTT.

This clonotype was counted many times. This chain uses TRBV20-1 with TRBJ2-5, with TRBD1 identical over 8 bases. CDR1 and CDR2 from the germline V gene are DFQATT and SNEGSKA (reference sequence). V trimming: 6 bases; J trimming: 2 bases; junction bases outside the gene matches: 8. The length of the CDR3 is 14 residues. CDR3: CSAVVGQAQETQYF. The DNA for the CDR3 is TGCAGTGCGGTCGTGGGACAGGCTCAAGAGACCCAGTACTTC.

This clonotype showed up many times. V usage is TRBV24-1 and J usage is TRBJ2-7; possibly TRBD2 for D (5 bases). This CDR3 has 15 amino acids. V was pared by 0 bases and J by 3 bases, with 11 bases between. Per the germline V gene, CDR1 is KGHDR and CDR2 is SFDVKD. The CDR3 sequence is CATSDLEVGDYEQYF. In nucleotides, the CDR3 is TGTGCCACCAGTGATTTGGAGGTCGGGGACTACGAGCAGTACTTC.

There are a few counts of this clonotype. The CDR3 coding sequence is TGTGCCAGCAGTTTTTTTGGGACAGCCTACAATGAGCAGTTCTTC. It yields the protein CASSFFGTAYNEQFF. The V call is TRBV27, the J call TRBJ2-1, with 7 bases identical to TRBD1. Germline V gene data show CDR1 as MNHEY and CDR2 as SMNVEV (reference sequence). The CDR3 sequence is 15 residues long. V shed 3 bases, J shed 2 bases, and the junction held 4 bases outside the gene matches.

This sequence joins TRBV5-1 and TRBJ2-1; no firm D call. CDR3 size: 14 residues. CDR1 and CDR2 (germline): SGHRS, YFSETQ. Trimming shortened V by 1 base and J by 8 bases, and 13 bases separated the two germline ends. CDR3 sequence: CASSLLQLGYEQFF. The CDR3 DNA reads TGCGCCAGCAGCTTGCTACAGCTTGGGTATGAGCAGTTCTTC.

This clonotype came up many times. The chain has TRBV5-1 and TRBJ2-1; TRBD2 agrees at 9 bases. With 6 bases clipped from V and 1 base from J, the junction kept 5 bases outside the gene matches. This CDR3 has 15 residues. CDR1 is SGHRS and CDR2 is YFSETQ in the germline V gene. The CDR3 protein is CASTNLAGSYNEQFF. DNA for the CDR3: TGCGCCAGCACTAATCTAGCGGGGTCCTACAATGAGCAGTTCTTC.

This clonotype showed up many times. The V gene is TRBV5-1, the J gene TRBJ2-7, with 9 bases identical to TRBD1. The germline V gene encodes CDR1 SGHRS and CDR2 YFSETQ. V lost 3 bases and J lost 5; bases outside the gene matches: 6. This CDR3 comprises 14 residues. CDR3 coding DNA: TGCGCCAGCAGCTCCCGGGACAGGGAAGACGAGCAGTACTTC. Encoded protein: CASSSRDREDEQYF.

The sample holds a few counts of this clonotype. The chain carries TRBV27 and TRBJ2-4; D is unclear. This CDR3 has 16 residues. Per the germline V gene, CDR1 is MNHEY and CDR2 is SMNVEV (reference sequence). Deletions cut 4 bases from V and 0 bases from J, with 13 bases between. For the CDR3, the DNA is TGTGCCAGCAGTTGGGTAGCTATTGGAGCCAAAAACATTCAGTACTTC. This gives the protein CASSWVAIGAKNIQYF.

This clonotype was recorded at least ten times. V usage is TRBV11-2 and J usage is TRBJ2-7, with 7 bases matching TRBD1. The germline CDR1 and CDR2 sequences are SGHAT and FQNNGV. The CDR3 length is 15 residues. V gave up 0 bases and J gave up 4 bases; unmatched junction bases: 6. CDR3 in amino acids: CASSLDPGGPYEQYF. CDR3 sequence (DNA): TGTGCCAGCAGCTTAGATCCAGGGGGACCTTACGAGCAGTACTTC. The full variable domain, with the rest looked up from reference TRBV11-2 and TRBJ2-7, is EAGVAQSPRYKIIEKRQSVAFWCNPISGHATLYWYQQILGQGPKLLIQFQNNGVVDDSQLPKDRFSAERLKGVDSTLKIQPAKLEDSAVYLCASSLDPGGPYEQYFGPGTRLTVT.

V gene TRBV19 combines with J gene TRBJ2-5, with 7 bases identical to TRBD2. The CDR3 length is 13 residues. The V segment lost 6 bases and the J segment 0 bases; nucleotides outside the gene matches: 1. Germline V gives CDR1 LNHDA, CDR2 SQIVND (reference sequence). This CDR3 reads CASRSGNQETQYF. The CDR3 nucleotides are TGTGCCAGTAGAAGCGGGAACCAAGAGACCCAGTACTTC.

This clonotype has ten or more counts. J is TRBJ1-1 and V is TRBV28; D is unclear. V lost 3 bases and J 3 bases, leaving 8 bases between the germline ends. This CDR3 is built from 13 residues. Germline loops: CDR1 MDHEN, CDR2 SYDVKM. The CDR3 nucleotides read TGTGCCAGCAGTTTTAGTACAGACACTGAAGCTTTCTTT. Its protein product is CASSFSTDTEAFF.

This clonotype was counted at least ten times. DNA for the CDR3: TGCGCCAGCAGCTTGGCGGCGGGAGTGGGTACAGATACGCAGTATTTT. This translates into CASSLAAGVGTDTQYF. The J gene is TRBJ2-3, the V gene TRBV5-1, with 7 nucleotides matching TRBD2. This CDR3 comprises 16 residues. The J segment lost 3 bases and the V segment lost 0 bases, leaving 7 bases of the junction unmatched. Germline V gives CDR1 SGHRS, CDR2 YFSETQ.

To note about this clonotype: One end of the junction is discordant with germline, which a read error may explain. The chain carries TRBV2 and TRBJ1-3; D gene ambiguous. The CDR3 contains 13 residues. Germline values: CDR1 SNHLY, CDR2 FYNNEI. The CDR3 bases are TGTGCCAGCAAACGGACCCTTGGAAACACCATACATTTT. Protein sequence: CASKRTLGNTIHF.

There are a few counts of this clonotype. The chain has TRBV6-2 or TRBV6-3 and TRBJ2-1; TRBD2 agrees at 11 bases. The V segment lost 8 bases and the J segment 2 bases; nucleotides outside the gene matches: 5. The CDR3 extends over 15 amino acids. Germline CDR1 is MNHEY and CDR2 is SVGEGT. CDR3 coding DNA: TGTGCCAGCCTGCCGGGACTAGCGGCCTACAATGAGCAGTTCTTC. This encodes CASLPGLAAYNEQFF.

The V call is TRBV28, the J call TRBJ1-1, with 9 nucleotides matching TRBD1. The CDR3 loop spans 12 amino acids. Germline V lookup: CDR1 MDHEN, CDR2 SYDVKM. Losses at the gene ends were 7 bases for V and 5 bases for J; bases not matched to a gene: 2. CDR3: CASMGQGTEAFF. Written as DNA, the CDR3 is TGTGCCAGCATGGGACAGGGAACTGAAGCTTTCTTT. The whole variable domain, filled in from reference TRBV28 and TRBJ1-1, reads DVKVTQSSRYLVKRTGEKVFLECVQDMDHENMFWYRQDPGLGLRLIYFSYDVKMKEKGDIPEGYSVSREKKERFSLILESASTNQTSMYLCASMGQGTEAFFGQGTRLTVV.

This clonotype was seen repeatedly, ten times or more. V usage is TRBV20-1 and J usage is TRBJ1-6, with D maybe TRBD1 (5 bases). The V and J ends lost 3 bases and 4 bases respectively, with 10 bases between them. The germline gives CDR1 DFQATT, CDR2 SNEGSKA (reference sequence). The CDR3 extends over 14 amino acids. CDR3 region: CSARLGTYNSPLHF. For the CDR3, the DNA is TGCAGTGCTAGGTTGGGGACTTATAATTCACCCCTCCACTTT.

This clonotype was recorded a few times. The chain is built from TRBV20-1 and TRBJ2-7, with D perhaps TRBD2 (5 bases). V was shortened by 0 bases and J by 2 bases, with 17 bases between the two germline ends. Germline values: CDR1 DFQATT, CDR2 SNEGSKA (reference sequence). CDR3 length equals 16 residues. CDR3 coding DNA: TGCAGTGCTAGAGATTTATGGCTAGCTGAAACCTACGAGCAGTACTTC. Translation: CSARDLWLAETYEQYF.

This clonotype was observed many times. This sequence joins TRBV20-1 and TRBJ2-1; 14 nucleotides line up with TRBD2. V trimming: 1 base; J trimming: 6 bases; junction bases outside the gene matches: 5. Germline CDR1 is DFQATT and CDR2 is SNEGSKA (reference sequence). This CDR3 has 16 residues. CDR3 sequence (DNA): TGCAGTGCTAGAGTCACGGGACTAGCGGGAGTCAATGAGCAGTTCTTC. Amino acids: CSARVTGLAGVNEQFF.

The chain links TRBV12-3 or TRBV12-4 to TRBJ2-7, with D possibly TRBD1 on 5 matching bases. V was pared by 5 bases and J by 1 base, with 9 bases between. This CDR3 is 13 amino acids long. CDR3 DNA sequence: TGTGCCAGCAGTAATAGACAGTCCTACGAGCAGTACTTC. Residues: CASSNRQSYEQYF.

Many counts were recorded for this clonotype. The chain employs TRBV3-1 and TRBJ2-7; D not resolved. Per the germline V gene, CDR1 is LGHDT and CDR2 is YNNKEL (reference sequence). The CDR3 extends over 14 amino acids. Trimming removed 1 base at V and 6 bases at J, with 13 bases between. CDR3 bases: TGTGCCAGCAGCCAAGCTACCCTCAGCACCGAGCAGTACTTC. Translated: CASSQATLSTEQYF.

Notes on this clonotype: A much bigger clone sits one base away, suggesting this may be a read error. The chain is built from TRBV27 and TRBJ2-5; D assignment may be TRBD1 or TRBD2 (6 bases each). Germline V gives CDR1 MNHEY, CDR2 SMNVEV (reference sequence). The CDR3 runs 19 residues. The CDR3 DNA reads as TGTGCCAGCAGCCCCTCAGGGGTGGGTAGCGGAGAGTACCAAGAGAACCAGTACTTC. It encodes CASSPSGVGSGEYQENQYF.

In its sample, this clonotype was seen a few times. This chain connects TRBV29-1 to TRBJ2-1; D gene unclear. Trimming removed 7 bases at V and 2 bases at J, with 15 bases between. The germline CDR1 and CDR2 sequences are SQVTM and ANQGSEA. The CDR3 is 14 residues long. The CDR3 here is CSGAPAAAYNEQFF. Written as DNA, the CDR3 is TGCAGCGGGGCCCCGGCTGCAGCCTACAATGAGCAGTTCTTC.

The sample holds a few counts of this clonotype. The rearrangement uses TRBV10-3 and TRBJ1-1; D not certain. The CDR3 is made up of 12 amino acids. Germline V lookup: CDR1 ENHRY, CDR2 SYGVKD. Trimming left V 6 bases short and J 1 base short, with 6 bases between. This chain's CDR3 is CAISAQNTEAFF. CDR3 coding DNA: TGTGCCATCAGCGCACAGAACACTGAAGCTTTCTTT.

This clonotype was observed a single time. The junction and the germline gene differ at one end; a read error may be behind it. This chain joins TRBV6-1 and TRBJ2-7, with D possibly matching TRBD1 (5 bases). The CDR3 runs 14 residues. Germline CDR1 is MNHNS and CDR2 is SASEGT. The CDR3 reads CASTTQEPPYDQYF. CDR3 sequence (DNA): TGTGCCAGCACCACACAGGAACCCCCCTACGACCAGTACTTC.

At least ten counts were recorded for this clonotype. CDR3 coding DNA: TGTGCCAGCACCCCCGACAGGTACAATGAGCAGTTCTTC. It codes for CASTPDRYNEQFF. V and J are TRBV12-3 or TRBV12-4 and TRBJ2-1; D is possibly TRBD1 (6 bases). Trimming removed 7 bases from V and 4 bases from J, with 11 bases in between. This CDR3 region has 13 residues.

At least ten counts were recorded for this clonotype. DNA of the CDR3: TGTGCCAGCAATAGGGGACGCCAAGAGACCCAGTACTTC. Translated: CASNRGRQETQYF. The rearrangement joins TRBV2 to TRBJ2-5; possibly TRBD1 or TRBD2 for D (5 bases each). Germline V gene lookup returns CDR1 SNHLY and CDR2 FYNNEI. V lost 7 bases and J lost 1, with 10 bases in between. The CDR3 totals 13 residues.

This chain connects TRBV6-1 to TRBJ1-4; 7 bases fit TRBD1. CDR1 and CDR2 from the germline V gene are MNHNS and SASEGT. The CDR3 is 16 amino acids. V dropped 1 base and J dropped 5; count of bases not matched to a gene: 7. The CDR3 bases are TGTGCCAGCAGTGAAGGAGACAGGGAAGGGAATGAAAAACTGTTTTTT. Protein: CASSEGDREGNEKLFF.